The rows below give T cell receptor beta chains drawn from one sample of a study of sequential checkpoint blockade in melanoma. Repertoires were generated with immunoSEQ multiplex PCR, while TCRdb's copy carries only in-frame clones and drops some. The sample holds 37,000 or so clones, 30% to 35% seen once. The material was tumor tissue (inferred from file names), obtained from a patient given nivolumab and ipilimumab in sequence. These receptors were obtained from a human donor with melanoma. CDR3s leave out the opening cysteine and the closing phenylalanine or tryptophan.

TRBV6-8	TRBJ2-7	AISATSGGAYEQY
TRBV11-3	TRBJ2-5	ASSTRQGTRETQY
TRBV28	TRBJ2-5	ASSTPASGGQETQY
TRBV28	TRBJ2-7	ASSTPATGSYEQY
TRBV19	TRBJ1-2	ASSLAASNYGYT
TRBV11-3	TRBJ2-6	ASSLVRTGTGSSGANVLT
TRBV6-8	TRBJ2-7	ASSYSGPSGRTSYEQY
TRBV7-7	TRBJ2-3	ASSALAGGSSTDTQY
TRBV18	TRBJ2-7	ASSPGTGPYEQY
TRBV28	TRBJ2-7	GYVFMVICEQY
TRBV11-3	TRBJ2-1	ASSLRQGFNEQF
TRBV30	TRBJ2-3	AWTLQDTQY
TRBV15	TRBJ1-2	ATSRLGQTQWPGYT
TRBV11-3	TRBJ1-1	ASSLGQGGSEAF
TRBV11-3	TRBJ2-1	ASSQSGASGAYEQF
TRBV14	TRBJ2-7	ASSRFQGSYEQY
TRBV9	TRBJ1-1	ASSDGQGEIEAF
TRBV6-8	TRBJ2-2	ASSFDDLGGELF
TRBV6-8	TRBJ1-2	ASTTGTQRSYGYT
TRBV6-8	TRBJ1-2	ASSYDSNINYGYT
TRBV9	TRBJ1-3	ASSVGASSGNTIY
TRBV6-8	TRBJ1-6	ASSSRDRNNSPLH
TRBV6-8	TRBJ2-3	ASSYWAAEGNTQY
TRBV6-8	TRBJ1-1	ASSYSIAANTEAF
TRBV30	TRBJ2-5	AWSVYSVQETQY
TRBV29-1	TRBJ1-2	SVEEMVGYGYT
TRBV18	TRBJ1-1	ASSPSRYDTEAF